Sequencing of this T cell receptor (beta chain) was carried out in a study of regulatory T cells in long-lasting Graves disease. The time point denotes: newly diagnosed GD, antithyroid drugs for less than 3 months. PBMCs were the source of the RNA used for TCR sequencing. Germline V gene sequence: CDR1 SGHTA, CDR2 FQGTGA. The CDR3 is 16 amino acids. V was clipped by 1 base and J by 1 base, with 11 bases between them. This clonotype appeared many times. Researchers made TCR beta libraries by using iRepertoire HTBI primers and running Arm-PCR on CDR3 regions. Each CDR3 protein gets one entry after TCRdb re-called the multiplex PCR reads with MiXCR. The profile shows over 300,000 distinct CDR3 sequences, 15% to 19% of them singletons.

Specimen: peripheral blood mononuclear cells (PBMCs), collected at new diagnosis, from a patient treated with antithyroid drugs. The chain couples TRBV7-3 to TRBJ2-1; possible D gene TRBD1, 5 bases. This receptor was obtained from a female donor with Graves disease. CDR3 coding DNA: TGTGCCAGCAGCTTAAGTGGGCGACAGTCCTACAATGAGCAGTTCTTC. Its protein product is CASSLSGRQSYNEQFF.